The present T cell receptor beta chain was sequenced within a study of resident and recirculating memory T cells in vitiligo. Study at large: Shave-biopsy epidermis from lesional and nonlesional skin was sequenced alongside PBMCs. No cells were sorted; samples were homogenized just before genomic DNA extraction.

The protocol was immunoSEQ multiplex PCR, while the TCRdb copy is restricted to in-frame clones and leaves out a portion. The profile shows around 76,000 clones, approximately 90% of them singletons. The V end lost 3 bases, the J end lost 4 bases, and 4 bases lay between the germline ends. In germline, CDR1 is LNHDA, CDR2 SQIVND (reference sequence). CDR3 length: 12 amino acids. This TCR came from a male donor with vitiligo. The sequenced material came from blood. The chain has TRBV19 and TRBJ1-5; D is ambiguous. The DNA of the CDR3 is TGTGCCAGTAGTATGGCTAATCAGCCCCAGCATTTT. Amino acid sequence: CASSMANQPQHF.